This T cell receptor beta chain stems from a study of cytomegalovirus exposure and HLA in healthy donors. Both 60 Vbeta primers and 13 Jbeta primers went into the PCR. Some clones are missing from TCRdb's copy, which holds only in-frame ones; the method was immunoSEQ multiplex PCR. The sample lists about 130,000 clones; roughly 69% were seen once. Study-level results: Other equally common chains were less clonally expanded than HLA-associated TCR beta chains, a later analysis showed.

This clone has only a few counts. Antigen specificity is unknown. The ends lost 0 bases at V and 6 bases at J; junction bases unmatched: 3. The germline CDR1 and CDR2 sequences are SGHRS and YFSETQ. The CDR3 has 15 amino acids. This sequence was found in a human donor in good health. The J gene is TRBJ2-1, the V gene TRBV5-1, with TRBD2 matching over 10 bases. Sample: PBMCs. CDR3 bases: TGCGCCAGCAGCTTGGTGGCTAGCGGGAGCAATGAGCAGTTCTTC. This codes for CASSLVASGSNEQFF.